This TCR beta chain was identified during a study of molecular identifiers for immune sequencing clone quantification. It was with previously described methods and listed TCR primers that bulk TCR libraries were made. TCRdb fed the PCR reads into MiXCR, producing one record per CDR3 protein. The sample contains 8,800 or so distinct CDR3 sequences, 33% of which appear only once. Naive CD8 T cells were sorted, and the gate applied was CD8+CD4-CCR7+CD45RA+. The CDR3 length is 15 residues. V was cut by 5 bases and J by 0 bases, with 12 bases left in between. The rearrangement links TRBV12-3 or TRBV12-4 to TRBJ2-3, with D uncertain. The sequenced sample was naive CD8+ T cells from blood, with Jurkat cell RNA spiked in. Stated subset: FACS-sorted CD8+CD4-CCR7+CD45RA+ naive T cells. The source of this sequence is a human donor in good health. Some libraries in this study had Jurkat cell RNA spiked in. CDR3 protein: CASSIGGSSTDTQYF. Written as DNA, the CDR3 is TGTGCCAGCAGTATTGGCGGATCTAGCACAGATACGCAGTATTTT.